What follows describes a single TCR beta chain. As yet, its antigen is unknown. TCRdb's table, derived via immunoSEQ multiplex PCR, lists solely in-frame clones and lacks some. The sample lists around 600,000 clones, 97% seen once, with about 0.06% in the top ten. CDR1 is KGHSH, CDR2 LQKENI, per germline. The CDR3 runs 18 residues. Trimming cost V 6 bases and J 8 bases; bases outside gene matches: 15. This sample is part of a study of shared clonotypes between healthy human individuals. General study points: Relative to memory subsets, naive subsets generally showed larger estimated richness.

The donor cohort consisted entirely of Caucasian adults residing in Nashville, Tennessee. The investigators split CD4+ cells into a CD45RA+ naive subset and a CD45RA-negative memory subset. The TCR comes from a woman younger than 45 in good health. The chain employs TRBV18 and TRBJ2-2; 13 nucleotides align to TRBD2. What was sequenced was naive CD4+ T cells sorted from blood. Documented subset: CD45RA+ positively selected. The CDR3 DNA reads TGTGCCAGCTCCCCCACCAACGCCGGGACTAGCGGGAAGGGGGAGCTGTTTTTT. Translated, it gives CASSPTNAGTSGKGELFF.